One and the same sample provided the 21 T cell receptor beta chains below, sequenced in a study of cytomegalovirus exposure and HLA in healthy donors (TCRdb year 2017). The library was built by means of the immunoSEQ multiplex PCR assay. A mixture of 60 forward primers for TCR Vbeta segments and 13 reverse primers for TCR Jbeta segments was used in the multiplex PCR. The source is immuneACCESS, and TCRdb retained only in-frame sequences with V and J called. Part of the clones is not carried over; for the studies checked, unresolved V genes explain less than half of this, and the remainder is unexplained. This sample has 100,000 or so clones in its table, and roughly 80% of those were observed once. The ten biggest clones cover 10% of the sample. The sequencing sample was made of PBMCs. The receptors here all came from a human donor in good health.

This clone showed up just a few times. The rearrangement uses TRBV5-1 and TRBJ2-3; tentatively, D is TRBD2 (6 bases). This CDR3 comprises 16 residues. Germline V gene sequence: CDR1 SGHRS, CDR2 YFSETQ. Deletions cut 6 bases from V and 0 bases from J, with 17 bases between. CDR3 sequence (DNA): TGCGCCAGCATGGGACTCCTCGGTACTAGCACAGATACGCAGTATTTT. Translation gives CASMGLLGTSTDTQYF.

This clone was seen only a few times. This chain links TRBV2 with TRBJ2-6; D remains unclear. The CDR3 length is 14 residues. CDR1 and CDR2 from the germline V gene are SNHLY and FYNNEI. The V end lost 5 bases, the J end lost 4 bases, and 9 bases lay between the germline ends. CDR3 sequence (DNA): TGTGCCAGCAGTATCCTCAGGGGGGCCAACGTCCTGACTTTC. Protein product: CASSILRGANVLTF.

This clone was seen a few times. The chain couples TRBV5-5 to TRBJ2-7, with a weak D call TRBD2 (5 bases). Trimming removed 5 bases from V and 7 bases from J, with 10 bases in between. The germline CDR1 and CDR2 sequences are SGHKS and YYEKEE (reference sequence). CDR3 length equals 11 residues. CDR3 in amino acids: CASSSSGEQYF. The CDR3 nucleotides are TGTGCCAGCAGTTCCTCGGGGGAGCAGTACTTC.

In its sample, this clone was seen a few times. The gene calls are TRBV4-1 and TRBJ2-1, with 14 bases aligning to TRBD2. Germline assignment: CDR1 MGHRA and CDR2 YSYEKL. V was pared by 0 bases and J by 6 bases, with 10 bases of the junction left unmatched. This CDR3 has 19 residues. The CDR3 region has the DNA TGCGCCAGCAGCCAAGAAGGGACTAGCGGGAGACTCAGCAGCAATGAGCAGTTCTTC. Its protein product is CASSQEGTSGRLSSNEQFF.

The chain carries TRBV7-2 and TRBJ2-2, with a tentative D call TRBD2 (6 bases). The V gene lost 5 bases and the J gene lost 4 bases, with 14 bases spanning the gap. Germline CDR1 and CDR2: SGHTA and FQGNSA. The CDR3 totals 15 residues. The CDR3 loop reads CASSRDWGGTGELFF. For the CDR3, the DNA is TGTGCCAGCAGCCGGGACTGGGGAGGCACCGGGGAGCTGTTTTTT.

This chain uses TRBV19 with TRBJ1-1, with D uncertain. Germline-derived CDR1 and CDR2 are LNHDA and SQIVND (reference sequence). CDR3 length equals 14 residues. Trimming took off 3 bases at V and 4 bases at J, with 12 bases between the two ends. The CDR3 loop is CASSIPASRTEAFF. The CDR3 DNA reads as TGTGCCAGTAGTATTCCGGCTAGTCGCACTGAAGCTTTCTTT.

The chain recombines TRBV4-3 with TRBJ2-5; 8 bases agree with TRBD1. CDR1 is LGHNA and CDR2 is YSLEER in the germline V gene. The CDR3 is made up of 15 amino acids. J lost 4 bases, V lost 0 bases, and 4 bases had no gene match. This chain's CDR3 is CASSQDGTGGETQYF. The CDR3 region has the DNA TGCGCCAGCAGCCAAGATGGGACAGGTGGAGAGACCCAGTACTTC.

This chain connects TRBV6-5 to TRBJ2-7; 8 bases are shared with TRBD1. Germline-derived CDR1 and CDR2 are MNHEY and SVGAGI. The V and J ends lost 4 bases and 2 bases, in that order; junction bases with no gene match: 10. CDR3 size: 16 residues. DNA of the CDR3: TGTGCCAGCAGTTCCCCAGGACAGGGTTTAGCCTACGAGCAGTACTTC. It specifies CASSSPGQGLAYEQYF.

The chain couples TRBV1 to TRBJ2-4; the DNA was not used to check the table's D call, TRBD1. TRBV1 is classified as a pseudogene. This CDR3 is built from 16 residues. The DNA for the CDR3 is TGCACCAGCCTTTTTGGGCGAGAGTTGACCAAAAACATTCAGTACTTC. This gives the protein CTSLFGRELTKNIQYF.

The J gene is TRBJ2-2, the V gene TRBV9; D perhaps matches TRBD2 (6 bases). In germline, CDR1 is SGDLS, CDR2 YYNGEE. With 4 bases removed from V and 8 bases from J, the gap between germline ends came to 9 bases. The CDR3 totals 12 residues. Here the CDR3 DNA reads TGTGCCAGCAGCCGGGGGTCGGGGGAGCTGTTTTTT. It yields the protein CASSRGSGELFF.

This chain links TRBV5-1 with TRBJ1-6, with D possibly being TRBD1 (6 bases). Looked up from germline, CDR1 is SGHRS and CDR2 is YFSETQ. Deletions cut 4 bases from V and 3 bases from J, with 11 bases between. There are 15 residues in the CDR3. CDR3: CASSRGQIYNSPLHF. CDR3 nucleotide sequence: TGCGCCAGCAGCCGCGGACAGATCTATAATTCACCCCTCCACTTT.

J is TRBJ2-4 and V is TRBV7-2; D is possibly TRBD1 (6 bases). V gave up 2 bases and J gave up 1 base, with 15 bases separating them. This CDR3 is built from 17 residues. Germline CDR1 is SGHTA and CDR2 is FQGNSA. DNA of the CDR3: TGTGCCAGCAGCTTACCATTGGGACAACCCGCCAAAAACATTCAGTACTTC. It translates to CASSLPLGQPAKNIQYF.

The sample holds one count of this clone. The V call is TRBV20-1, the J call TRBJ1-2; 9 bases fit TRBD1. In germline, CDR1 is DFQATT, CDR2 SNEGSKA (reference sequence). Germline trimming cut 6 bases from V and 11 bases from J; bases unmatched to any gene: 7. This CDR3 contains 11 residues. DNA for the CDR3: TGCAGTGCGTCGGGACAGGGATTTTACACCTTC. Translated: CSASGQGFYTF.

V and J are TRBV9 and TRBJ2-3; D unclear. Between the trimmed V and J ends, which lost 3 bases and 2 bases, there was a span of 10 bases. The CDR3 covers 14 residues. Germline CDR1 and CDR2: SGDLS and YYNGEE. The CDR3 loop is CASSDLGYTDTQYF. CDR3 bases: TGTGCCAGCAGCGACCTCGGTTACACAGATACGCAGTATTTT.

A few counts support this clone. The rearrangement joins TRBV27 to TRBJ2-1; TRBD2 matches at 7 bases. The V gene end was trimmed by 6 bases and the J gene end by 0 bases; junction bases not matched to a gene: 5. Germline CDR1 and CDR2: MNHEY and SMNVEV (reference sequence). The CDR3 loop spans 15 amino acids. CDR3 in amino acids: CASRPGGGSYNEQFF. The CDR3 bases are TGTGCCAGCAGGCCCGGCGGGGGCTCCTACAATGAGCAGTTCTTC.

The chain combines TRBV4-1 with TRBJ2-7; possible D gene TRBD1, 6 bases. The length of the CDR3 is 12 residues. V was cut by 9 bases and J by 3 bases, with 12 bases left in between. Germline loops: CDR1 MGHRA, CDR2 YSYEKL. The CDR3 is CARQGSLYEQYF. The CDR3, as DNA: TGCGCCAGACAGGGATCCCTCTACGAGCAGTACTTC.

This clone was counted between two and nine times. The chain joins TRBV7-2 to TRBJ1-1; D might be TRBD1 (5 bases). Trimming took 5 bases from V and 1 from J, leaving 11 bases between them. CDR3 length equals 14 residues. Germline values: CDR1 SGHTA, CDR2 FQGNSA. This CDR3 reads CASSQQGQNTEAFF. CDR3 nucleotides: TGTGCCAGCAGCCAGCAGGGCCAGAACACTGAAGCTTTCTTT.

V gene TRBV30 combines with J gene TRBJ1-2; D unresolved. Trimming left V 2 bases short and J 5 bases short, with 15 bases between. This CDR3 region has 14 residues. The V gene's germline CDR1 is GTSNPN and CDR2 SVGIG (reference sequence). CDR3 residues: CAWSHLVGGYGYTF. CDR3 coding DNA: TGTGCCTGGAGTCATCTGGTAGGCGGGTATGGCTACACCTTC.

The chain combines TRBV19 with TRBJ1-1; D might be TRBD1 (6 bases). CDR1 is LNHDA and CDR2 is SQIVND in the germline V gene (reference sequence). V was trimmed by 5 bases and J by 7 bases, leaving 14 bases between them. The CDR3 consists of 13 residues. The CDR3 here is CASSAYREGEAFF. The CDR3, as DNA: TGTGCCAGTAGTGCATACAGGGAAGGTGAAGCTTTCTTT. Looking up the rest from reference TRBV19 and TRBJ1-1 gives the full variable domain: DGGITQSPKYLFRKEGQNVTLSCEQNLNHDAMYWYRQDPGQGLRLIYYSQIVNDFQKGDIAEGYSVSREKKESFPLTVTSAQKNPTAFYLCASSAYREGEAFFGQGTRLTVV.

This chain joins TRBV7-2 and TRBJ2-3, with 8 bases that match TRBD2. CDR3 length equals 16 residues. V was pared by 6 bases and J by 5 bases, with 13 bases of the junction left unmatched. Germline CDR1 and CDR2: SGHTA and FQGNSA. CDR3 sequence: CASSLYKRGPGDTQYF. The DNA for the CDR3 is TGTGCCAGCAGTTTGTATAAGCGGGGGCCGGGAGATACGCAGTATTTT.

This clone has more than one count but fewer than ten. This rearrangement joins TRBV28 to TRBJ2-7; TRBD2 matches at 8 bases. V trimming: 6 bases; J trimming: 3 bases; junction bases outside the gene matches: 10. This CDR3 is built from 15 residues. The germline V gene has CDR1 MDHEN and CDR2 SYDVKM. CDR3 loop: CASSRAGVPDYEQYF. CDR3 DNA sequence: TGTGCCAGCAGCCGAGCGGGAGTCCCAGACTACGAGCAGTACTTC.